The clone carrying this T cell receptor (beta chain) showed up just a few times. The sample originates from a study of T cells after yellow fever vaccination. At the level of the study: Libraries from low-cell-number fractions were prepared with the SMART-Seq v4 Ultra Low Input RNA kit.

TCRdb redid the calling of the 5' RACE reads with MiXCR, one entry per CDR3 protein. The table includes hundreds of thousands of distinct CDR3 sequences, approximately 13% detected once. This CDR3 spans 19 amino acids. The germline V and J ends were trimmed by 4 bases and 4 bases, with 27 bases remaining between them. Germline CDR1 is WSHSY and CDR2 is SAAADI. The genes are TRBV10-2 and TRBJ2-3; D may be TRBD1 (6 bases). The sequences come from PBMCs, collected on the day of the yellow fever booster vaccination. The TCR comes from a man in his thirties or forties who received the YFV17D yellow fever vaccine. In DNA, the CDR3 is TGCGCCAGCAGTGCCGGACAGATCGGGACGGTGAAGGGAGCAGATACGCAGTATTTT. Its protein is CASSAGQIGTVKGADTQYF.